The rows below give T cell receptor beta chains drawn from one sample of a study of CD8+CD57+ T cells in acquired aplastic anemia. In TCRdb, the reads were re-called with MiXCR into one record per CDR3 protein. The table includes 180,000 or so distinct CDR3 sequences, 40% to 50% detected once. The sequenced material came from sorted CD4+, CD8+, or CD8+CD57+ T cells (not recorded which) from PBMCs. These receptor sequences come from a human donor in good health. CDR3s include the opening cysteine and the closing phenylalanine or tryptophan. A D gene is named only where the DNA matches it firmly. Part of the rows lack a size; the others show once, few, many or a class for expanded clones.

CASSRAGGTYEQYF,TGTGCCAGCAGTCGAGCGGGGGGGACCTACGAGCAGTACTTC,TRBV6-1,TRBJ2-7,TRBD2,NA
CASSLLGTTEAFF,TGTGCCAGCAGCTTACTGGGGACCACTGAAGCTTTCTTT,TRBV7-2,TRBJ1-1,NA,many
CATSRGGLAGVQGKTQYF,TGTGCCACCAGCAGAGGGGGACTAGCGGGAGTTCAGGGAAAGACCCAGTACTTC,TRBV15,TRBJ2-5,TRBD2,many
CSVDGTSGIYEQYF,TGCAGCGTTGATGGGACTAGCGGGATCTACGAGCAGTACTTC,TRBV29-1,TRBJ2-7,TRBD2,NA
CASSAATGADGYTF,TGTGCCAGCAGCGCGGCGACAGGGGCTGATGGCTACACCTTC,TRBV7-9,TRBJ1-2,TRBD1,NA
CASSRTGLLVTEAFF,TGTGCCAGCAGTCGGACAGGGCTTCTTGTCACTGAAGCTTTCTTT,TRBV12-3/TRBV12-4,TRBJ1-1,TRBD1,many
CAIATGLAGLTKNIQYF,TGTGCCATCGCCACTGGACTAGCGGGTCTGACCAAAAACATTCAGTACTTC,TRBV28,TRBJ2-4,TRBD2,NA
CSARNGREYEQYF,TGCAGTGCCAGAAACGGGCGGGAGTACGAGCAGTACTTC,TRBV20-1,TRBJ2-7,TRBD2,NA
CASSLAPPSGFYNEQFF,TGTGCCAGTAGTCTCGCGCCCCCTAGCGGTTTCTACAATGAGCAGTTCTTC,TRBV19,TRBJ2-1,TRBD2,NA
CASSPGGGTYEQYF,TGCGCCAGCAGCCCTGGGGGGGGAACCTACGAGCAGTACTTC,TRBV5-1,TRBJ2-7,TRBD2,NA
CSAREGYNEKLFF,TGCAGTGCTAGAGAAGGTTATAATGAAAAACTGTTTTTT,TRBV20-1,TRBJ1-4,NA,NA
CAISRTSGGENTGELFF,TGTGCCATCTCCCGGACTAGCGGGGGTGAGAACACCGGGGAGCTGTTTTTT,TRBV10-3,TRBJ2-2,TRBD2,NA
CASSQARDETQYF,TGCGCCAGCAGCCAAGCCAGAGACGAGACCCAGTACTTC,TRBV4-3,TRBJ2-5,NA,many